The present TCR beta chain was sequenced within a study of immune aging and cytomegalovirus after organ transplant (dated by TCRdb to about 2021). General notes on the study: Three-drug immunosuppression with prednisone, tacrolimus, and mycophenolate was given to all transplant recipients. The study at large found these results: Because CD57 was not measured in the sequencing data, a conservative gene-based aging definition was used instead. Large clones contained a higher proportion of TEMRA cells, and the seven largest clones (roughly 1,800 cells) acquired aged and TEMRA cells while losing TCM cells. Following viremia, aged-phenotype cells rose post-transplant in clones of any size, with the rise occurring earlier in large clones (days 200-264) than in small clones.

The CDR3 runs 15 amino acids, cysteine and phenylalanine included. The retained sequence is limited to the CDR3, 45 bases, with the frame set at the first base. V ends up 2 bases short and J 4 bases short, with an unmatched junction base count of 3. In the germline V gene, CDR1 corresponds to MNHEY and CDR2 to SVGAGI. Receptors were amplified or captured by single-cell sequencing. The listed sequencing device is Illumina NovaSeq 6000. The BD Rhapsody Targeted mRNA and AbSeq Reagent Kit was used in a microwell format for cell capture and library preparation. Libraries were prepared to cover TCR, sample tags, AbSeq, and targeted mRNA from the Human T-Cell Expression Panel plus custom TOX and TOX2 primers. An Illumina NovaSeq was used to sequence the libraries. The original pipeline was this. The analysis covered approximately 9,900 cells in total, of which roughly 7,000 were CD8 T cells and some 4,000 were CD8 T cells with an identifiable TCR CDR3. The BD Rhapsody Targeted Analysis Pipeline, including V(D)J processing, was run on the Seven Bridges Genomics platform to process the raw data. Quality control, Sample Tag demultiplexing with Lex-BDSMK, clone identification with VDJ Explorer, and Seurat clustering were all done in SeqGeq 1.6.0. A clone was considered non-expanded if it made up <1% of CD8 T cells, and considered a clonal expansion if it made up >2.5% of the sample. TCRdb applied fastp at Q25 and MiXCR to the public reads, then kept only in-frame beta chains. Identical CDR3 proteins give one entry, which carries the most common genes and DNA. TCRdb assigned the V and J calls; the authors' analysis was not used. The sample yields roughly 20,000 distinct CDR3 sequences; 35% to 40% were counted once. The ten largest account for 25% of the sample.

The sample's time point, from its label and the paper: five sample-tagged time points from pre-transplant (day -1) to day 368 post-transplant, pooled. PBMC were thawed and then stimulated for more than 10 hours with a CMV IE-1 overlapping peptide library, with no transport inhibitors added. After thawing, cells rested overnight before stimulation in R10 medium with CD28/CD49d costimulation. The IE-1 peptide library consisted of 15-amino-acid peptides overlapping by 11 amino acids. Each time point was barcoded with BD Single-Cell Multiplexing Kit Sample Tags, pooled, and stained with oligo-conjugated anti-CD45RA plus sorting antibodies. A BD FACSAria III was used to sort CMV-responsive CD8+CD137+ and CD4+CD154+ T cells at 4-way purity. Blood samples were drawn into EDTA vacutainers and processed by Ficoll gradient within 1-24 hours. Many counts were recorded for this clonotype. Its binding antigen is unknown. No qualities accompany the bases; no much larger clone lies one base away.

Recombination connected TRBV6-5 to TRBJ2-1; 9 central bases correspond to TRBD1. Sequenced here: CMV peptide-activated CD4+ and CD8+ T cells sorted from blood, sampled at five time points, pooled. Interpreted using the paper, the cell subset or site label stands for: sorted CD8+CD137+ and CD4+CD154+ T cells after 11 to 12 h CMV IE-1 peptide stimulation. This receptor was obtained from a female donor who had a heart transplant and CMV viremia. The bases read TGTGCCAGCAGTTACAACGGACAGGGGTACAATGAGCAGTTCTTC. The resulting protein is CASSYNGQGYNEQFF.